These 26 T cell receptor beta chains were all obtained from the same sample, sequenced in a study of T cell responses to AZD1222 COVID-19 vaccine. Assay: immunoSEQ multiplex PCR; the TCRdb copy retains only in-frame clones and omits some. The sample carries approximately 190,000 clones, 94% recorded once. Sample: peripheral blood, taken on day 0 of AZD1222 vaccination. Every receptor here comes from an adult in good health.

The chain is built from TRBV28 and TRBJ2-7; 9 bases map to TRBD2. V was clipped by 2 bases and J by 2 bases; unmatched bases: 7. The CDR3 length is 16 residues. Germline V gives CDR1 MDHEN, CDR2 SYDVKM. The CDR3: CASSLGVAGAPYEQYF. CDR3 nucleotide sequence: TGTGCCAGCAGTTTAGGGGTAGCGGGGGCCCCCTACGAGCAGTACTTC.

This chain's CDR3 is CASMGLPGFFTGELFF. The CDR3 nucleotides read TGTGCCAGCATGGGTCTACCGGGGTTTTTCACCGGGGAGCTGTTTTTT. The chain recombines TRBV27 with TRBJ2-2, with D perhaps TRBD2 (5 bases). The V gene lost 7 bases and the J gene lost 4 bases, with 19 bases spanning the gap. This CDR3 has 16 residues. In germline, CDR1 is MNHEY, CDR2 SMNVEV (reference sequence).

In DNA form, the CDR3 reads TGTGCCAGCAGCTTGGCATTGGCAGGGGTGAACTATGGCTACACCTTC. It specifies CASSLALAGVNYGYTF. The chain has TRBV5-4 and TRBJ1-2, with a tentative D call TRBD1 (6 bases). The CDR3 length is 16 residues. In germline, CDR1 is SGHNT, CDR2 YYREEE (reference sequence). V lost 0 bases, J lost 2 bases, and 14 bases lay in between.

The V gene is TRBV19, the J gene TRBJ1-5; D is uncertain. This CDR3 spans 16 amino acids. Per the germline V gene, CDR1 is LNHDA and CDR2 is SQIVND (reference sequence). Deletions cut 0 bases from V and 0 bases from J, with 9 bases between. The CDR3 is CASSIERPASNQPQHF. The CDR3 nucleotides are TGTGCCAGTAGTATAGAACGGCCAGCTAGCAATCAGCCCCAGCATTTT.

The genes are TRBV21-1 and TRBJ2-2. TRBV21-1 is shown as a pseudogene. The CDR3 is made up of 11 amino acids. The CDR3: CASIPPGELFF. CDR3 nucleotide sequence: TGTGCCAGCATCCCCCCCGGGGAGCTGTTTTTT.

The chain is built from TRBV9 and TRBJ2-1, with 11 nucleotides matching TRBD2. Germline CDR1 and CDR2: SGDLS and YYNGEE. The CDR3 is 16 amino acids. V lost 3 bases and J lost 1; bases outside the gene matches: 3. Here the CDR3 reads CASSGPSGRSYNEQFF. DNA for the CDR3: TGTGCCAGCAGCGGCCCTAGCGGGAGGTCCTACAATGAGCAGTTCTTC.

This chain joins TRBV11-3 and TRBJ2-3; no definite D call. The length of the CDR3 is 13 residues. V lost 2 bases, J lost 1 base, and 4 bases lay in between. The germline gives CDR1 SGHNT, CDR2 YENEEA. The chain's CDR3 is CASSLYGTDTQYF. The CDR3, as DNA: TGTGCCAGCAGCTTATACGGCACAGATACGCAGTATTTT.

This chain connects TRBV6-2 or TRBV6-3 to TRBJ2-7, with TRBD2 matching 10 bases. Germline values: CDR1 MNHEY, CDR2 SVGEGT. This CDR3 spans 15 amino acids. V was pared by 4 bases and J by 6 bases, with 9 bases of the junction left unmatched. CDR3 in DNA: TGTGCCAGCAGTTGGTCCCCTAGCGGGAGTGGCGAGCAGTACTTC. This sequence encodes CASSWSPSGSGEQYF.

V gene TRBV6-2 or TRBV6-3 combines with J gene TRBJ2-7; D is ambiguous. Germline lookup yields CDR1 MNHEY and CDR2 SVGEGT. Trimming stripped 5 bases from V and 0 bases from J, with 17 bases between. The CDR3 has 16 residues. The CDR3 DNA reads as TGTGCCAGCAGTCCCTCCGTGAGGCGAAGCTCCTACGAGCAGTACTTC. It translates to CASSPSVRRSSYEQYF.

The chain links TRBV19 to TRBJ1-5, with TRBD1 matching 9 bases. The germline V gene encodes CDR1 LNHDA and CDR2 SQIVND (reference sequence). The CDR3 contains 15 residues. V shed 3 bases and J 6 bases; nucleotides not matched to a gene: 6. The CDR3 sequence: CASSMGQGDGQPQHF. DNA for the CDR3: TGTGCCAGTAGTATGGGACAGGGAGACGGTCAGCCCCAGCATTTT.

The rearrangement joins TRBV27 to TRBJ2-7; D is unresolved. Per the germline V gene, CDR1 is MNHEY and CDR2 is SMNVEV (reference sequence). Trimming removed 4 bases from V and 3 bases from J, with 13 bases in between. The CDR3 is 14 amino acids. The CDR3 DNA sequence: TGTGCCAGCAGTTCCTTAGGGTTCGGCTACGAGCAGTACTTC. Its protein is CASSSLGFGYEQYF.

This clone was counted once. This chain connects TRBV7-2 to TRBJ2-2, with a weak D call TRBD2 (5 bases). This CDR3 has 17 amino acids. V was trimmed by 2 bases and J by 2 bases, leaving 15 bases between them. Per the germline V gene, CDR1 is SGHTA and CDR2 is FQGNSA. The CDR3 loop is CASSLRGLAANTGELFF. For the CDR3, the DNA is TGTGCCAGCAGCTTAAGAGGGCTAGCCGCCAACACCGGGGAGCTGTTTTTT.

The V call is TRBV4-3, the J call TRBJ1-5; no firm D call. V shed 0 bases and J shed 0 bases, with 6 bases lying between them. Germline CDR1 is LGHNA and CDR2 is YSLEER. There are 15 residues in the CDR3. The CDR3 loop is CASSQDSLSNQPQHF. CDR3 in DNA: TGCGCCAGCAGCCAAGACAGTCTTAGCAATCAGCCCCAGCATTTT.

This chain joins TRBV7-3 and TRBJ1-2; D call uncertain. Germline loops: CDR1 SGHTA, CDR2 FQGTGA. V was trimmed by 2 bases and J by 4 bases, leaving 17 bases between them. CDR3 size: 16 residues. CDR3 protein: CASSLESGWFVYGYTF. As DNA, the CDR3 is TGTGCCAGCAGCTTAGAGTCCGGGTGGTTCGTCTATGGCTACACCTTC.

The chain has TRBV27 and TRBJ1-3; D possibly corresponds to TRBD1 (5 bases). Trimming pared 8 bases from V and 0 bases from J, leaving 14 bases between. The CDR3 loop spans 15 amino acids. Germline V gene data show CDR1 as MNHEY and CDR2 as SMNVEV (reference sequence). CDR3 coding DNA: TGTGCCAGCGGTAAAGGAAGGGGCTCTGGAAACACCATATATTTT. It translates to CASGKGRGSGNTIYF.

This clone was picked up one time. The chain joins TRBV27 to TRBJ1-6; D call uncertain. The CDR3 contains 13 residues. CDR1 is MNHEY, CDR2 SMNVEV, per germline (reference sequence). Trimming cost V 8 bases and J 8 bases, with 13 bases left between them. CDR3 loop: CASSKLRDSPLHF. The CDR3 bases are TGTGCCAGCTCGAAACTCCGGGATTCACCCCTCCACTTT.

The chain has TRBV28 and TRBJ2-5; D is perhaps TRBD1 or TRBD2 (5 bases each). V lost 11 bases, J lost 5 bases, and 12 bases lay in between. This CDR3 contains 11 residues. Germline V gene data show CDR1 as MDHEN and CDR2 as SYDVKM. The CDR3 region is CALGDRETQYF. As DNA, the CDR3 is TGTGCCCTGGGGGATCGGGAGACCCAGTACTTC.

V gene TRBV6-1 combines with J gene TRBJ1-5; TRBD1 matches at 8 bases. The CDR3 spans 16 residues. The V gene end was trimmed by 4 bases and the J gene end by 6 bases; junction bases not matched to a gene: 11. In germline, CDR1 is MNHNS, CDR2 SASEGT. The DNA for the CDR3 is TGTGCCAGCAGTGCGGGGACAGGAAGAATAGGTCAGCCCCAGCATTTT. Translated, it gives CASSAGTGRIGQPQHF.

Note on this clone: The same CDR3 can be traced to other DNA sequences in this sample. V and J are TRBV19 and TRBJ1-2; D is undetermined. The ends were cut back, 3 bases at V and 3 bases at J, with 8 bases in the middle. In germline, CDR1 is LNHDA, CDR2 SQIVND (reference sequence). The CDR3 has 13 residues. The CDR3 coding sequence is TGTGCCAGTAGTATCACCGGGGACTATGGCTACACCTTC. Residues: CASSITGDYGYTF.

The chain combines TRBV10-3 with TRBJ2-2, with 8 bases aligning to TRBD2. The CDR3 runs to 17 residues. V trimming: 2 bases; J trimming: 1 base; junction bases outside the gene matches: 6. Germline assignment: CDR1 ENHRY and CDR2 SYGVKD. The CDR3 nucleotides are TGTGCCATCAGTGAGCCGCTAGCGGGTGGGAACACCGGGGAGCTGTTTTTT. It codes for CAISEPLAGGNTGELFF.

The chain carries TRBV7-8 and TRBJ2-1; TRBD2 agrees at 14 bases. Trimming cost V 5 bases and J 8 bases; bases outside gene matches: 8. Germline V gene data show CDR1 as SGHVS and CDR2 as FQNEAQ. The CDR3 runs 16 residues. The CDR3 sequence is CASSRDTTSGRDEQFF. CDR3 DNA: TGTGCCAGCAGCCGTGATACGACTAGCGGGAGGGATGAGCAGTTCTTC.

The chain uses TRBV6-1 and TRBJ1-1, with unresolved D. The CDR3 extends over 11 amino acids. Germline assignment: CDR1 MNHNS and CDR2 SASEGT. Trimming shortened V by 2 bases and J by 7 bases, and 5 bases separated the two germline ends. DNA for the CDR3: TGTGCCAGCAGTGAATACGGTGAAGCTTTCTTT. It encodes CASSEYGEAFF.

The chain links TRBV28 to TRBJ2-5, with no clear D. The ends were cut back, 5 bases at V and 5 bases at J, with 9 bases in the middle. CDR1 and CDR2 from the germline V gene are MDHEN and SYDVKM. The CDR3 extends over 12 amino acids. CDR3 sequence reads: CASSTIWETQYF. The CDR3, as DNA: TGTGCCAGCAGTACGATTTGGGAGACCCAGTACTTC.

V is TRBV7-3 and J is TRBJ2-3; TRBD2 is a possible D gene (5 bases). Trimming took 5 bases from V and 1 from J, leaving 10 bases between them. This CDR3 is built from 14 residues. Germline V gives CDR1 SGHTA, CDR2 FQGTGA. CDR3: CASSSGGRTDTQYF. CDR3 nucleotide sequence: TGTGCCAGCAGCAGCGGAGGCCGCACAGATACGCAGTATTTT.

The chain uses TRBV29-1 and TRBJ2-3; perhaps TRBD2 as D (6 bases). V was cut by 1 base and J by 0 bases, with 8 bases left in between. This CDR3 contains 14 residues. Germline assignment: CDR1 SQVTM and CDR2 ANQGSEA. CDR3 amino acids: CSVEVGGSTDTQYF. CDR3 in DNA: TGCAGCGTTGAAGTCGGGGGAAGCACAGATACGCAGTATTTT.

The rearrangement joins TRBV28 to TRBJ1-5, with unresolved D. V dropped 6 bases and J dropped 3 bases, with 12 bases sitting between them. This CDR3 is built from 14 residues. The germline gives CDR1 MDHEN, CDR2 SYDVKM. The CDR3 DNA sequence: TGTGCCAGCAGAGATGTCGGTTACAATCAGCCCCAGCATTTT. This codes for CASRDVGYNQPQHF.